The next 21 T cell receptor beta chains were all read from a single sample in a study of blood T cell repertoires in COVID-19. The assay was immunoSEQ multiplex PCR, and TCRdb's table has in-frame clones only and misses some. The sample lists about 160,000 clones, 82% occurring once. The specimen was peripheral blood. Source of these receptors: a woman in her thirties or forties with COVID-19, enrolled during active disease.

The genes are TRBV6-1 and TRBJ1-2; possibly TRBD1 for D (5 bases). The germline V gene has CDR1 MNHNS and CDR2 SASEGT. This CDR3 spans 14 amino acids. V was cut by 1 base and J by 8 bases, with 14 bases left in between. The CDR3 sequence: CASSEGRGTWGYTF. Here the CDR3 DNA reads TGTGCCAGCAGTGAAGGCCGGGGGACTTGGGGCTACACCTTC.

The chain's CDR3 is CASSFRGEAGANVLTF. DNA for the CDR3: TGTGCCAGCAGTTTCCGGGGGGAAGCTGGGGCCAACGTCCTGACTTTC. This chain joins TRBV28 and TRBJ2-6, with TRBD2 identical over 7 bases. The CDR3 extends over 16 amino acids. V lost 3 bases to trimming and J lost 2 bases; unmatched junction nucleotides: 4. Germline CDR1 is MDHEN and CDR2 is SYDVKM.

The chain combines TRBV19 with TRBJ1-1, with D perhaps matching TRBD1 (6 bases). The V gene lost 5 bases and the J gene lost 5 bases, with 12 bases spanning the gap. Looked up from germline, CDR1 is LNHDA and CDR2 is SQIVND (reference sequence). CDR3 length: 13 residues. The CDR3: CASSRTVKTEAFF. In DNA form, the CDR3 reads TGTGCCAGTAGTCGGACAGTCAAGACTGAAGCTTTCTTT.

The chain links TRBV9 to TRBJ2-2; TRBD2 matches at 9 bases. With 0 bases clipped from V and 4 bases from J, the junction kept 1 base outside the gene matches. The length of the CDR3 is 15 residues. Per the germline V gene, CDR1 is SGDLS and CDR2 is YYNGEE. CDR3 nucleotides: TGTGCCAGCAGCGTAGGCGGGGGGGCCACCGGGGAGCTGTTTTTT. It translates to CASSVGGGATGELFF.

This clone has only a few counts. The chain joins TRBV10-1 to TRBJ2-1; a possible D gene is TRBD2 (5 bases). Trimming removed 2 bases at V and 2 bases at J, with 13 bases between. This CDR3 contains 16 residues. Germline lookup yields CDR1 WNHNN and CDR2 SYGVQD (reference sequence). CDR3 in amino acids: CASSEAVAGAYNEQFF. CDR3 in DNA: TGCGCCAGCAGTGAGGCAGTGGCGGGCGCCTACAATGAGCAGTTCTTC.

V usage is TRBV7-2 and J usage is TRBJ2-2, with D hard to call. Germline V CDR1 and CDR2: SGHTA, FQGNSA. The germline V and J ends were trimmed by 5 bases and 3 bases, with 4 bases remaining between them. This CDR3 has 12 residues. CDR3 sequence reads: CASSRDTGELFF. The CDR3 coding sequence is TGTGCCAGCAGCCGGGACACCGGGGAGCTGTTTTTT.

V usage is TRBV9 and J usage is TRBJ1-6; the D gene is possibly TRBD1 (5 bases). V was trimmed by 4 bases and J by 9 bases, leaving 20 bases between them. The length of the CDR3 is 16 residues. Germline V gene lookup returns CDR1 SGDLS and CDR2 YYNGEE. CDR3 region: CASSPTPGGVGSPLHF. CDR3 bases: TGTGCCAGCAGCCCGACCCCGGGGGGGGTGGGTTCACCCCTCCACTTT.

The chain joins TRBV19 to TRBJ2-3; 7 nucleotides match TRBD1. The CDR3 loop spans 14 amino acids. In germline, CDR1 is LNHDA, CDR2 SQIVND (reference sequence). V lost 7 bases to trimming and J lost 6 bases; unmatched junction nucleotides: 10. The CDR3 nucleotides read TGTGCCAGTACCCAATCGACAGGGCCGGATACGCAGTATTTT. Its protein is CASTQSTGPDTQYF. Drawing the rest from reference TRBV19 and TRBJ2-3, the complete variable domain is DGGITQSPKYLFRKEGQNVTLSCEQNLNHDAMYWYRQDPGQGLRLIYYSQIVNDFQKGDIAEGYSVSREKKESFPLTVTSAQKNPTAFYLCASTQSTGPDTQYFGPGTRLTVL.

This clone was counted a few times. The V call is TRBV9, the J call TRBJ2-1, with 15 bases lining up with TRBD2. From germline, CDR1 is SGDLS and CDR2 YYNGEE. V trimming: 4 bases; J trimming: 9 bases; junction bases outside the gene matches: 8. The CDR3 consists of 16 residues. The CDR3 here is CASSFGLAGGAGEQFF. The CDR3, as DNA: TGTGCCAGCAGCTTCGGACTAGCGGGAGGGGCAGGTGAGCAGTTCTTC.

The chain's CDR3 is CSVRLLNTEAFF. CDR3 in DNA: TGCAGCGTTAGACTGTTGAACACTGAAGCTTTCTTT. V gene TRBV29-1 combines with J gene TRBJ1-1; D gene unclear. This CDR3 contains 12 residues. Germline V gene lookup returns CDR1 SQVTM and CDR2 ANQGSEA. V lost 5 bases to trimming and J lost 0 bases, with 7 bases between them.

About this clone: The sample contains more than one DNA sequence encoding this CDR3. This chain's CDR3 is CASSEDRGRNQPQHF. CDR3 bases: TGTGCCAGCAGTGAAGACAGGGGACGGAATCAGCCCCAGCATTTT. J is TRBJ1-5 and V is TRBV2, with 7 bases that match TRBD1. Trimming took 1 base from V and 4 from J; bases not matched to a gene: 4. The CDR3 loop spans 15 amino acids. Germline V CDR1 and CDR2: SNHLY, FYNNEI. Variable domain in full (rest from reference TRBV2 and TRBJ1-5): EPEVTQTPSHQVTQMGQEVILRCVPISNHLYFYWYRQILGQKVEFLVSFYNNEISEKSEIFDDQFSVERPDGSNFTLKIRSTKLEDSAMYFCASSEDRGRNQPQHFGDGTRLSIL.

The chain carries TRBV19 and TRBJ2-5; 7 bases agree with TRBD1. Losses at the gene ends were 6 bases for V and 2 bases for J; bases not matched to a gene: 9. CDR3 length equals 15 residues. Looked up from germline, CDR1 is LNHDA and CDR2 is SQIVND (reference sequence). CDR3 nucleotide sequence: TGTGCCAGTAGGCCCCACAGGGGTGGACAAGAGACCCAGTACTTC. It translates to CASRPHRGGQETQYF.

This clone was seen more than once but under ten times. This chain links TRBV6-4 with TRBJ2-1; D might be TRBD2 (6 bases). The CDR3 consists of 15 residues. Trimming pared 0 bases from V and 3 bases from J, leaving 9 bases between. Per the germline V gene, CDR1 is MRHNA and CDR2 is SNTAGT. The CDR3: CASSDSMGGYNEQFF. The DNA of the CDR3 is TGTGCCAGCAGTGACTCGATGGGGGGCTACAATGAGCAGTTCTTC.

J is TRBJ1-1 and V is TRBV29-1; 9 bases agree with TRBD1. CDR1 SQVTM and CDR2 ANQGSEA come from the germline V gene. The CDR3 has 16 amino acids. J lost 1 base, V lost 2 bases, and 8 bases had no gene match. The CDR3, as DNA: TGCAGCGTTGAATTCACAGGGGGCCAGAGGAACACTGAAGCTTTCTTT. Amino acid sequence: CSVEFTGGQRNTEAFF. Full variable domain (missing parts from reference TRBV29-1 and TRBJ1-1): SAVISQKPSRDICQRGTSLTIQCQVDSQVTMMFWYRQQPGQSLTLIATANQGSEATYESGFVIDKFPISRPNLTFSTLTVSNMSPEDSSIYLCSVEFTGGQRNTEAFFGQGTRLTVV.

The chain couples TRBV29-1 to TRBJ2-3, with TRBD2 as a possible D gene (7 bases). V dropped 6 bases and J dropped 2 bases, with 12 bases sitting between them. The CDR3 has 13 residues. Germline CDR1 and CDR2: SQVTM and ANQGSEA. CDR3 sequence: CSVVGGATDTQYF. CDR3 sequence (DNA): TGCAGCGTGGTTGGGGGGGCCACAGATACGCAGTATTTT.

CDR3 loop: CSVAMGRANQPQHF. In nucleotides, the CDR3 is TGCAGCGTTGCAATGGGCAGGGCAAATCAGCCCCAGCATTTT. The chain is built from TRBV29-1 and TRBJ1-5, with a tentative D call TRBD1 (5 bases). Looked up from germline, CDR1 is SQVTM and CDR2 is ANQGSEA. V shed 4 bases and J shed 4 bases, with 14 bases lying between them. The CDR3 sequence is 14 residues long.

The gene calls are TRBV28 and TRBJ1-5; D may be TRBD1 (5 bases). This CDR3 has 15 residues. Trimming removed 10 bases at V and 4 bases at J, with 20 bases between. Germline V CDR1 and CDR2: MDHEN, SYDVKM. The CDR3, as DNA: TGTGCCACCGCGGTTGGGGGAGGTGGTAATCAGCCCCAGCATTTT. Its translation: CATAVGGGGNQPQHF.

J is TRBJ2-1 and V is TRBV12-3 or TRBV12-4; no definite D call. The CDR3 contains 12 residues. Trimming removed 1 base at V and 7 bases at J, with 5 bases between. CDR3 coding DNA: TGTGCCAGCAGTTTAGTCTTAAATGAGCAGTTCTTC. Amino acid sequence: CASSLVLNEQFF.

The chain carries TRBV7-2 and TRBJ2-2, with D uncertain. This CDR3 is 13 amino acids long. Germline values: CDR1 SGHTA, CDR2 FQGNSA. V lost 5 bases and J 5 bases, leaving 9 bases between the germline ends. The CDR3 region has the DNA TGTGCCAGCAGCAAGCAGGAAACCGGGGAGCTGTTTTTT. This encodes CASSKQETGELFF.

Only a few counts were recorded for this clone. The rearrangement links TRBV6-5 to TRBJ1-2, with a weak D call TRBD1 (6 bases). The CDR3 covers 14 residues. Trimming pared 10 bases from V and 4 bases from J, leaving 19 bases between. Germline CDR1 is MNHEY and CDR2 is SVGAGI. CDR3 sequence (DNA): TGTGCCATCCGTCCGGACAGTGTAGGCTATGGCTACACCTTC. The encoded protein is CAIRPDSVGYGYTF.

This clone was seen more than once but under ten times. The rearrangement joins TRBV7-9 to TRBJ1-2, with 9 bases identical to TRBD1. Germline V gene data show CDR1 as SEHNR and CDR2 as FQNEAQ (reference sequence). The CDR3 sequence is 14 residues long. V shed 5 bases and J 5 bases; nucleotides not matched to a gene: 6. DNA for the CDR3: TGTGCCAGCAGCCCGGGACAGGGTTATTATGGCTACACCTTC. Encoded protein: CASSPGQGYYGYTF.